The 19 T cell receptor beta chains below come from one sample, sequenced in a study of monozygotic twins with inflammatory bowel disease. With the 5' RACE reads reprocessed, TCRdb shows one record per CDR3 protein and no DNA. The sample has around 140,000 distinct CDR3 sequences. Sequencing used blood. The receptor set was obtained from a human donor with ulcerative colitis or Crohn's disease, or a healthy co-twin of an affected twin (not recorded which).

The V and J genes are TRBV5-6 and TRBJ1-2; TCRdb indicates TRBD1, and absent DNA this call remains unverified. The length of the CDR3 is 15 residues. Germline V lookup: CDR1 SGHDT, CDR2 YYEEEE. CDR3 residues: CASSWKNTGDYGYTF.

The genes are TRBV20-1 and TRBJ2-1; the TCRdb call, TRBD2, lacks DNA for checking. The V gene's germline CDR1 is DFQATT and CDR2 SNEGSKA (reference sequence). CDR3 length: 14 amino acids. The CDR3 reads CSANSGTRIGEQFF.

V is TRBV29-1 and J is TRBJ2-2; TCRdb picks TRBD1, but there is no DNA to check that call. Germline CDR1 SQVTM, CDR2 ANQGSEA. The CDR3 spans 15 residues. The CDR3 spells CSVEDSGANTGELFF.

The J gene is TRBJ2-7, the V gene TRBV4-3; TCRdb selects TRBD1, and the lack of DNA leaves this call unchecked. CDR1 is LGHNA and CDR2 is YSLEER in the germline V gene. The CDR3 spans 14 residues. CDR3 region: CASSHGTGSYEQYF.

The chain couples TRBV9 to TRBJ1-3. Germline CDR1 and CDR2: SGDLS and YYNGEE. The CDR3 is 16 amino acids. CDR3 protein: CASSVDQRASGNTIYF.

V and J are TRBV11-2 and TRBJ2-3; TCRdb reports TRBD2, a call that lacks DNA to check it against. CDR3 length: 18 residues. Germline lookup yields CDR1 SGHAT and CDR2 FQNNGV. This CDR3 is CASSLVASGKRSTDTQYF.

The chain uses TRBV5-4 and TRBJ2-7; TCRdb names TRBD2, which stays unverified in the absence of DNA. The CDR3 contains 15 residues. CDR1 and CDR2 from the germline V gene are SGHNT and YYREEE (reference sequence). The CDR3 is CASSWGTSGKYEQYF.

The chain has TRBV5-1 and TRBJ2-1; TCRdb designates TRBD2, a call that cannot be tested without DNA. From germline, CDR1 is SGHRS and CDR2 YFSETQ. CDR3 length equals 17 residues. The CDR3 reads CASSSGPPSGSYNEQFF.

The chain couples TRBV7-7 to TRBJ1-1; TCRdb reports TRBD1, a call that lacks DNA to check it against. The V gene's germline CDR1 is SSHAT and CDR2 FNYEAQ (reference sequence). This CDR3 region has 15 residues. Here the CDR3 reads CASSLAEGANTEAFF.

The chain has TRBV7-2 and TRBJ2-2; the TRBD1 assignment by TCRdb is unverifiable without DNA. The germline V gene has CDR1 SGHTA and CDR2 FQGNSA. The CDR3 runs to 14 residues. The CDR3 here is CASSLDRVTGELFF.

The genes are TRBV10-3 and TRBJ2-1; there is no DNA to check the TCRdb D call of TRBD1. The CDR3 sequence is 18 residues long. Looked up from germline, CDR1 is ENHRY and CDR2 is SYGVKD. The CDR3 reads CATRGRRHYNSSYNEQFF.

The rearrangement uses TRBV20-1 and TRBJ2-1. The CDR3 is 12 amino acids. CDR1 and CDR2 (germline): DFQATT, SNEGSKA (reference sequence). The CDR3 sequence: CSASRTSNEQFF.

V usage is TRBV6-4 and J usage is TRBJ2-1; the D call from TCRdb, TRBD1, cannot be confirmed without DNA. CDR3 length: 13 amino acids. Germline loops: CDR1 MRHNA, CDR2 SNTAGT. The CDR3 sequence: CASSEGEFDEQFF.

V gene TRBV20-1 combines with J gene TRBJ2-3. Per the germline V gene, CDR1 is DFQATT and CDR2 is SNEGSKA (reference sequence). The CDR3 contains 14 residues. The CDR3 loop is CSGLRQLSTDTQYF.

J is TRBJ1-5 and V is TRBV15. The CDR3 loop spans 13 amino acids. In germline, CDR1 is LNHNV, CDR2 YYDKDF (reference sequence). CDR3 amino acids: CATSRGLVQPQHF.

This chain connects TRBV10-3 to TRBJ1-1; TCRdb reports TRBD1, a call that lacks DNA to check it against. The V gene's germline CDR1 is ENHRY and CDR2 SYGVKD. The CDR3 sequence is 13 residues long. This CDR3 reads CAIMRPGVTEAFF.

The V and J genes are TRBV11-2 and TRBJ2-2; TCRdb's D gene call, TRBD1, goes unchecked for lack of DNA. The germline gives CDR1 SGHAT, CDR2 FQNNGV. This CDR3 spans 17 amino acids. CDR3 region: CASSLGSWDRNTGELFF.

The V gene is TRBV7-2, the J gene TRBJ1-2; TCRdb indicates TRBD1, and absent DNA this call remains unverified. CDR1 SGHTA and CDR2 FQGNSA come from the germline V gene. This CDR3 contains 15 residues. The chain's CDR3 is CASTRVGGDNYGYTF. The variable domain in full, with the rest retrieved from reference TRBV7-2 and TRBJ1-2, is GAGVSQSPSNKVTEKGKDVELRCDPISGHTALYWYRQSLGQGLEFLIYFQGNSAPDKSGLPSDRFSAERTGGSVSTLTIQRTQQEDSAVYLCASTRVGGDNYGYTFGSGTRLTVV.

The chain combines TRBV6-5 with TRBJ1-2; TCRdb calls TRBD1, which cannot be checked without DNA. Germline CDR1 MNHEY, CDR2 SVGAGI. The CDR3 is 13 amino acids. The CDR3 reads CASSPTGGDGYTF.